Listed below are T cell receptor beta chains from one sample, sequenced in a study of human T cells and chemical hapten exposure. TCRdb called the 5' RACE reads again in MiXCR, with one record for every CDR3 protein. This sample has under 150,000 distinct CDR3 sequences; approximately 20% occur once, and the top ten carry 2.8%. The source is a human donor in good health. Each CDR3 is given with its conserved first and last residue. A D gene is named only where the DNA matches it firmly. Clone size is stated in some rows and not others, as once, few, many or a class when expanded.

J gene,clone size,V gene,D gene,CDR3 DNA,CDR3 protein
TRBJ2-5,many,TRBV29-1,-,TGCAGCGTTGAAGATCGAGGGGGGCTGGAGACCCAGTACTTC,CSVEDRGGLETQYF
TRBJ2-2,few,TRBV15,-,TGTGCCACCAGCAGAGATGTGGGGACCGGGGAGCTGTTTTTT,CATSRDVGTGELFF
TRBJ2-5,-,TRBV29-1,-,TGCAGCGAAAGCGCGGGTGGGGAGACCCAGTACTTC,CSESAGGETQYF
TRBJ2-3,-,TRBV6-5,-,TGTGCCAGCAGTTACGGAATGGGTGTGGGGAAAACAGATACGCAGTATTTT,CASSYGMGVGKTDTQYF
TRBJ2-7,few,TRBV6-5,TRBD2,TGTGCCAGCAGTTACTCACCCGGGACTAGCGGGAGGGTAGGCGTCTACGAGCAGTACTTC,CASSYSPGTSGRVGVYEQYF
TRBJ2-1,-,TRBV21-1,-,TGTGCCAGCAGCCCCCGGACTACCCTGCAGTTCTTC,CASSPRTTLQFF
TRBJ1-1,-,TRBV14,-,TGTGCCAGCAGCCATTCAGGGTATGGCACTGAAGCTTTCTTT,CASSHSGYGTEAFF
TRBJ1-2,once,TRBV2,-,TGTGCCAGCAGTGAAACTAACTATGGCTACACCTTC,CASSETNYGYTF
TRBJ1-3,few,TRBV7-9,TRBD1,TGTGCCAGCAGCGCGGGACAGGGATTGACCATATATTTT,CASSAGQGLTIYF
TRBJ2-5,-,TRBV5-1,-,TGCGCCAGCAGCACCGGGACACCCGACGGGACCCAGTACTTC,CASSTGTPDGTQYF
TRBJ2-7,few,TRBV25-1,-,TGTGCCAGCCTGGGCAGTGCCTACGAGCAGTACTTC,CASLGSAYEQYF
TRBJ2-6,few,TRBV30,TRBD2,TGTGCCTGGAGTGCCGGGAGGGCCTCTGGGGCCAACGTCCTGACTTTC,CAWSAGRASGANVLTF
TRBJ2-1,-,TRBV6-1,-,TGTGCCAGCAGTGAATCAGGGCCCCGTGAGCAGTTCTTC,CASSESGPREQFF
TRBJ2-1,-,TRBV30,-,TGTGCCTGGAGTGTACGCGGGACCTCCCCCTCCTACAATGAGCAGTTCTTC,CAWSVRGTSPSYNEQFF